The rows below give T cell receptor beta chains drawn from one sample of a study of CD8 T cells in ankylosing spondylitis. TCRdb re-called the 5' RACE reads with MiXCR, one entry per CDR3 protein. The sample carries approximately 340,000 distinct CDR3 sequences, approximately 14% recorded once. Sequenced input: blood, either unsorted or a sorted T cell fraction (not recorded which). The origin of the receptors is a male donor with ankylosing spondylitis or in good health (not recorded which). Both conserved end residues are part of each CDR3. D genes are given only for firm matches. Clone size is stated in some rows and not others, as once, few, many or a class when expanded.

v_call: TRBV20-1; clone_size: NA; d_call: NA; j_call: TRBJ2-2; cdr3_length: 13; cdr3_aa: CSASHVDTGELFF; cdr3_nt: TGCAGTGCTTCCCACGTGGACACCGGGGAGCTGTTTTTT
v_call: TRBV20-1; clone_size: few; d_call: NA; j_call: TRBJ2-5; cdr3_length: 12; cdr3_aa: CSASGSGETQYF; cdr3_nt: TGCAGTGCTAGCGGGAGTGGAGAGACCCAGTACTTC
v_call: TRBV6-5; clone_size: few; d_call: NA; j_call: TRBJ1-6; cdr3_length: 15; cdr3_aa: CASSYSRGRESPLHF; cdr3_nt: TGTGCCAGCAGTTACTCCCGGGGGCGGGAATCACCCCTCCACTTT
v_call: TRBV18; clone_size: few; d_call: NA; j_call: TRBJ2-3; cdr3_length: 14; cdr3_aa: CASSPPLGTDTQYF; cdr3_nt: TGTGCCAGCTCACCACCATTGGGCACAGATACGCAGTATTTT
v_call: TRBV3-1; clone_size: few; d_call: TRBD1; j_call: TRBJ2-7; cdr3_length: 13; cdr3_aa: CASSRDREHEQYF; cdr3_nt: TGTGCCAGCAGCCGCGACAGGGAACACGAGCAGTACTTC
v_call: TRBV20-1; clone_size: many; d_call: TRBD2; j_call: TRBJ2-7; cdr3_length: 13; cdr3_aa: CSAPRGAGGEQYF; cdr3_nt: TGCAGTGCGCCTCGAGGAGCGGGAGGCGAGCAGTACTTC
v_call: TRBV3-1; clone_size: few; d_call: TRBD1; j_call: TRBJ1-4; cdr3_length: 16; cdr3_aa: CASSQAYGTGREKLFF; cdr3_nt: TGTGCCAGCAGCCAAGCGTACGGGACAGGGAGAGAAAAACTGTTTTTT
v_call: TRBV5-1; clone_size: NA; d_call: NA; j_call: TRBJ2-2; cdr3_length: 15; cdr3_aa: CASRKETGDTGELFF; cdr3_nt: TGCGCCAGCAGAAAGGAGACAGGTGACACCGGGGAGCTGTTTTTT
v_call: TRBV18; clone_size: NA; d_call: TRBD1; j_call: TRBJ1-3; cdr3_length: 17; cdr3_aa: CASSPTSDRDSGNTIYF; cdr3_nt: TGTGCCAGCTCACCAACATCGGACAGGGACTCTGGAAACACCATATATTTT
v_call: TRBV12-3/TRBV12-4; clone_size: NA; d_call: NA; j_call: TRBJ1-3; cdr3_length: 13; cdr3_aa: CASRGSSGNTIYF; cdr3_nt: TGTGCCAGCCGTGGGAGCTCTGGAAACACCATATATTTT
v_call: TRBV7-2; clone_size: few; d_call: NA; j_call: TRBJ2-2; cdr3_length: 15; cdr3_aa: CASSLGLGNTGELFF; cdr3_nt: TGTGCCAGCAGCTTAGGCTTAGGGAACACCGGGGAGCTGTTTTTT
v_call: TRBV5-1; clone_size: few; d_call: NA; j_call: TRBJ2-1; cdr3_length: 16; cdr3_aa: CASSSDGGTTYNEQFF; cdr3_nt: TGCGCCAGCAGCTCTGACGGTGGGACGACTTACAATGAGCAGTTCTTC
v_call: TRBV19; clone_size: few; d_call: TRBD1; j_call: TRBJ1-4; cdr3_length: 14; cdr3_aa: CASSITGQDEKLFF; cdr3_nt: TGTGCCAGTAGTATAACCGGACAGGATGAAAAACTGTTTTTT
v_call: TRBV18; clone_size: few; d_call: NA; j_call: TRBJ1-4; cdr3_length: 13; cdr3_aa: CASSPGLNEKLFF; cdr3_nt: TGTGCCAGCTCACCTGGGCTTAATGAAAAACTGTTTTTT
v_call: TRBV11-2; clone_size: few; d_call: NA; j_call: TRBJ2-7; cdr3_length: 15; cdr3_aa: CASQTLHGNPYEQYF; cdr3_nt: TGTGCCAGTCAGACCCTCCACGGAAATCCCTACGAGCAGTACTTC
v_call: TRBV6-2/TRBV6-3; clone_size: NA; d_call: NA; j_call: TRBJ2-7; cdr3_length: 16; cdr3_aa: CASSYIPSLLSYEQYF; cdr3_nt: TGTGCCAGCAGTTATATCCCCTCGCTCCTCTCCTACGAGCAGTACTTC
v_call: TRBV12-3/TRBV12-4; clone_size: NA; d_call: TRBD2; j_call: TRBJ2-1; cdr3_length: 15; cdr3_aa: CASSLVREGRNEQFF; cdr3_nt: TGTGCCAGCAGTTTGGTGCGGGAGGGCCGGAATGAGCAGTTCTTC
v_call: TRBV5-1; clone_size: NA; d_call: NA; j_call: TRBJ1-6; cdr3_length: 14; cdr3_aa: CASSPDGRNSPLHF; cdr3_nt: TGCGCCAGCAGTCCGGACGGCAGAAATTCACCCCTCCACTTT
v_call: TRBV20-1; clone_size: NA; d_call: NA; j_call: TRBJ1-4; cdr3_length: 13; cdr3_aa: CSARESGNEKLFF; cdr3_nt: TGCAGTGCTAGAGAGAGTGGGAATGAAAAACTGTTTTTT
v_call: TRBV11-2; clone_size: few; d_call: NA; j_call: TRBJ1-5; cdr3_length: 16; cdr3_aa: CASSFGGAGGNQPQHF; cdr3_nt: TGTGCCAGCAGCTTCGGGGGGGCAGGGGGCAATCAGCCCCAGCATTTT
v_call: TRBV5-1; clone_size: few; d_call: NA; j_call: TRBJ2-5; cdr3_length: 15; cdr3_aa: CASSSPSTQRETQYF; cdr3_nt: TGCGCCAGCAGCTCCCCCAGCACACAGCGGGAGACCCAGTACTTC
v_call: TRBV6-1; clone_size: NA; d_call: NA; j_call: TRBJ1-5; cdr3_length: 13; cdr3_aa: CASSVDAGQPQHF; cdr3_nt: TGTGCCAGCAGTGTTGACGCCGGGCAGCCCCAGCATTTT
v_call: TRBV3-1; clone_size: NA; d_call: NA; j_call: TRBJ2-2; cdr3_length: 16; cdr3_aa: CASSQGAISGTGELFF; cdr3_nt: TGTGCCAGCAGCCAAGGGGCTATATCAGGCACCGGGGAGCTGTTTTTT
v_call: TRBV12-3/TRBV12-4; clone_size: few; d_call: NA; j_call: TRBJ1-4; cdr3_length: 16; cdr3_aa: CASTTGGGRANEKLFF; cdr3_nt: TGTGCCAGCACCACCGGTGGTGGAAGAGCTAATGAAAAACTGTTTTTT
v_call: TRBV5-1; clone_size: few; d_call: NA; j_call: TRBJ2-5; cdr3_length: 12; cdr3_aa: CASSSEGQTQYF; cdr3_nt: TGCGCCAGCAGCTCCGAGGGCCAGACCCAGTACTTC
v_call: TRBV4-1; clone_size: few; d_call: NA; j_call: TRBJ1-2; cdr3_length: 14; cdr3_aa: CASSLDLDVYGYTF; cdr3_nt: TGCGCCAGCAGCCTTGACCTAGACGTCTATGGCTACACCTTC
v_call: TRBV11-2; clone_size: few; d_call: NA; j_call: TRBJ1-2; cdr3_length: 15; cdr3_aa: CASSLDPKGSGGYTF; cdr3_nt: TGTGCCAGCAGCTTAGATCCGAAAGGGTCGGGCGGCTACACCTTC
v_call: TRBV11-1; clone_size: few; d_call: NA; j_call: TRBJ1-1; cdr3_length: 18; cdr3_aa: CASSLSARASSRDTEAFF; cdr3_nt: TGTGCCAGCAGCTTATCTGCAAGGGCCTCTTCGAGGGACACTGAAGCTTTCTTT
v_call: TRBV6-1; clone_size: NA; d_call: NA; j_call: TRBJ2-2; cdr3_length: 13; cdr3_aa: CASFKEATGELFF; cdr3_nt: TGTGCCAGCTTTAAAGAGGCTACCGGGGAGCTGTTTTTT
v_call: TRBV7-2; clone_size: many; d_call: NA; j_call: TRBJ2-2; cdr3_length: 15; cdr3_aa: CASSPPSIGTGELFF; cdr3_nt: TGTGCCAGCAGCCCGCCGTCGATAGGGACCGGGGAGCTGTTTTTT
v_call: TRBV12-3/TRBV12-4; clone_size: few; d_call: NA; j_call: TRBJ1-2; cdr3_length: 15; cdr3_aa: CASSPHGGSGYGYTF; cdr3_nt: TGTGCCAGCAGTCCACACGGGGGGTCGGGCTATGGCTACACCTTC
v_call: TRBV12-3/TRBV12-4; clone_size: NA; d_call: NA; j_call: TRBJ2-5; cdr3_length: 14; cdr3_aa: CASSLAGRRQTQYF; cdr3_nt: TGTGCCAGCAGTTTAGCCGGAAGGAGGCAGACCCAGTACTTC
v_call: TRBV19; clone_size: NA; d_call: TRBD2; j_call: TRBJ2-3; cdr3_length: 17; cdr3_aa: CASKGTSGRTSTDTQYF; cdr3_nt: TGTGCCAGTAAGGGGACTAGCGGGCGAACTAGCACAGATACGCAGTATTTT
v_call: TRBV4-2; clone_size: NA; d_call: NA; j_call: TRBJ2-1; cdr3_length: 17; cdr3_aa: CASSQEATFGPYNEQFF; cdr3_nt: TGTGCCAGCAGCCAAGAAGCGACCTTCGGCCCCTACAATGAGCAGTTCTTC
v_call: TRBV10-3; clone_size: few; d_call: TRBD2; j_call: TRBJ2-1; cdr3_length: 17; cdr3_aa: CAVSSGRFPSSYNEQFF; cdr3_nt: TGTGCCGTCTCTAGCGGGAGATTCCCGAGCTCCTACAATGAGCAGTTCTTC
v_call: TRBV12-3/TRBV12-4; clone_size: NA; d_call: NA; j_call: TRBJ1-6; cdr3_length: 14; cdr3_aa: CASSFTPGGSPLHF; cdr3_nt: TGTGCCAGCAGTTTTACCCCCGGGGGTTCACCCCTCCACTTT
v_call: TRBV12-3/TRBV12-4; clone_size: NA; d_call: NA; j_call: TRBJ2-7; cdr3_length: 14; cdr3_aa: CASSGTEVSYEQYF; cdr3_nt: TGTGCCAGTTCAGGGACGGAGGTCTCCTACGAGCAGTACTTC
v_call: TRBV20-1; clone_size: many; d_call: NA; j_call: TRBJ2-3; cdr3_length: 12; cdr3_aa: CSARSTGDTQYF; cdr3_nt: TGCAGTGCTAGATCGACTGGAGATACGCAGTATTTT
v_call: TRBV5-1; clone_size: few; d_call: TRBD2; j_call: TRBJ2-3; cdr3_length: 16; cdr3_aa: CASSLGVAGYTDTQYF; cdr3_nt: TGCGCCAGCAGCTTGGGGGTAGCGGGATACACAGATACGCAGTATTTT
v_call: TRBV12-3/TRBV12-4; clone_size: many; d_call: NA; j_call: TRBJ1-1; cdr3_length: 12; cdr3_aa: CASTDLDSYRTF; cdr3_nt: TGTGCCAGCACTGATCTAGATTCTTACCGGACTTTT
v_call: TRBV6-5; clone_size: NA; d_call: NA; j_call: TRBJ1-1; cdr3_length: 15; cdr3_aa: CASSLGTLLNTEAFF; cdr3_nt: TGTGCCAGCAGTTTAGGGACGTTACTGAACACTGAAGCTTTCTTT
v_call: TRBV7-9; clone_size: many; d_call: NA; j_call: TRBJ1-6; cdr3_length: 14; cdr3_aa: CASSLKGERSPLHF; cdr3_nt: TGTGCCAGCAGCTTAAAAGGGGAACGTAGTCCCCTCCACTTT
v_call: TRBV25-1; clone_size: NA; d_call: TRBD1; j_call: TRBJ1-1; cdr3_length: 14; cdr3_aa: CASSGRGTNTEAFF; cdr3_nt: TGTGCCAGCAGTGGCAGGGGGACGAACACTGAAGCTTTCTTT
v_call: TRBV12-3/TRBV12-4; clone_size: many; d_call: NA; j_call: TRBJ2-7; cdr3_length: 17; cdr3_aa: CASSVSTGPRAIYEQYF; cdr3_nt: TGTGCCAGCAGTGTATCGACGGGGCCCCGGGCCATCTACGAGCAGTACTTC
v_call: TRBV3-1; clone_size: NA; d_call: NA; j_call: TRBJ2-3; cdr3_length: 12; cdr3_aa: CASSQDSVTQYF; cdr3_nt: TGTGCCAGCAGCCAAGATTCGGTAACGCAGTATTTT
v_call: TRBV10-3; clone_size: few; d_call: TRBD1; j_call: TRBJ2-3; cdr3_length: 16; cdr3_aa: CAISESKGARSDTQYF; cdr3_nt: TGTGCCATCAGTGAGTCTAAGGGGGCGCGATCAGATACGCAGTATTTT
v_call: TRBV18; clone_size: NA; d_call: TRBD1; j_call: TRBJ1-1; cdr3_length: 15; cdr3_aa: CASSIQGGENTEAFF; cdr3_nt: TGTGCCAGCTCAATCCAGGGGGGGGAGAACACTGAAGCTTTCTTT
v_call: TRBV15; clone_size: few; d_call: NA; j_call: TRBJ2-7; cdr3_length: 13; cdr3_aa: CATGKDLSYEQYF; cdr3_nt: TGTGCCACCGGGAAGGACCTCTCCTACGAGCAGTACTTC